This T cell receptor (beta chain) is drawn from a study of blood T cells in healthy people across ages. Study findings and constraints: Among long-lived donors, naive CD4+ cells were more numerous and diversity higher than in aged donors. TCR beta diversity per million T cells fell roughly linearly with age.

This CDR3 region has 14 residues. The germline V gene encodes CDR1 LGHDT and CDR2 YNNKEL (reference sequence). V shed 1 base, J shed 5 bases, and the junction held 3 bases outside the gene matches. Primers used in a second PCR of roughly 6 to 12 cycles were a sample-barcoded 5' primer and a J-beta primer mix. There were at least 2.5 million CDR3-containing paired-end reads obtained from each sample. MiXCR, run by TCRdb on the 5' RACE reads, gives a single entry per CDR3 protein. The repertoire holds hundreds of thousands of distinct CDR3 sequences, with roughly two fifths as singletons. This clonotype was found once. Its antigen remains unidentified. Every sample gave at least 5.5 micrograms of total RNA when it was extracted.

Input material: blood. J is TRBJ1-1 and V is TRBV3-1; 8 bases map to TRBD1. This TCR was recovered from a woman aged 60-75 years in good health. This chain's CDR3 is CASSQGTGSTEAFF. The CDR3 DNA reads TGTGCCAGCAGCCAAGGGACAGGGTCTACTGAAGCTTTCTTT.